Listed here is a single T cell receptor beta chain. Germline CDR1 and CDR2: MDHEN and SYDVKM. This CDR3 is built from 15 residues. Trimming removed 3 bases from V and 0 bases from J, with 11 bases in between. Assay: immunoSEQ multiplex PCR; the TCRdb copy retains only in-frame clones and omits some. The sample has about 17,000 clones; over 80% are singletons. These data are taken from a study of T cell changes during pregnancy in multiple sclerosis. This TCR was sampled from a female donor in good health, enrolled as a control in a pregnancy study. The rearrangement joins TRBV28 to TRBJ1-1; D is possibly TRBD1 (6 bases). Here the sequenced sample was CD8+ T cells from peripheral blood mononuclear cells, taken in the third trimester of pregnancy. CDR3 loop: CASSFRTELNTEAFF. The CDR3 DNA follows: TGTGCCAGCAGTTTTCGGACAGAACTGAACACTGAAGCTTTCTTT.